The 14 T cell receptor beta chains listed next were all sequenced from one sample in a study of cytomegalovirus exposure and HLA in healthy donors. The PCR contained 60 Vbeta and 13 Jbeta primers. Using immunoSEQ multiplex PCR, the repertoire was profiled, and TCRdb retains in-frame clones only, with some absent. Of about 110,000 clones in the sample, 55% to 70% are singletons; the top ten hold roughly 2.2%. Sequencing was performed on PBMCs. The receptors derive from a woman aged 25 to 39 in good health and CMV-seronegative.

The V call is TRBV9, the J call TRBJ2-7; D call uncertain. CDR3 length: 13 residues. Germline V lookup: CDR1 SGDLS, CDR2 YYNGEE. V was clipped by 0 bases and J by 4 bases, with 8 bases between them. The CDR3 loop is CASSVGTEYEQYF. The CDR3 region has the DNA TGTGCCAGCAGCGTAGGAACAGAATACGAGCAGTACTTC.

The J gene is TRBJ1-3, the V gene TRBV4-3; perhaps TRBD1 as D (6 bases). The CDR3 loop spans 16 amino acids. V lost 1 base and J 5 bases, leaving 15 bases between the germline ends. Germline V lookup: CDR1 LGHNA, CDR2 YSLEER. DNA of the CDR3: TGCGCCAGCAGCCAAGGGGTACAGGGCCTACGAAACACCATATATTTT. Translating gives CASSQGVQGLRNTIYF.

This clone was recorded once. This chain joins TRBV7-6 and TRBJ1-2; D possibly corresponds to TRBD1 (5 bases). This CDR3 has 15 residues. The germline V gene encodes CDR1 SGHVS and CDR2 FNYEAQ. Trimming shortened V by 0 bases and J by 4 bases, and 12 bases separated the two germline ends. CDR3 bases: TGTGCCAGCAGCTTAGCTCGGGGGGTGGGCTATGGCTACACCTTC. It translates to CASSLARGVGYGYTF.

In its sample, this clone was seen a few times. The rearrangement uses TRBV1 and TRBJ2-7; the table's D call, TRBD2, has no DNA check behind it. TRBV1 is a documented pseudogene. The CDR3 runs 14 residues. The CDR3 region is CTSSQGPGINEQYF. In DNA, the CDR3 is TGCACCAGCAGCCAAGGTCCGGGGATCAACGAGCAGTACTTC.

This clone showed up just a few times. The chain employs TRBV19 and TRBJ2-2; tentatively, D is TRBD2 (6 bases). Trimming left V 1 base short and J 3 bases short, with 21 bases between. Germline CDR1 and CDR2: LNHDA and SQIVND (reference sequence). This CDR3 comprises 19 residues. CDR3 region: CASSIGWWARGKDTGELFF. CDR3 DNA sequence: TGTGCCAGTAGTATAGGATGGTGGGCCCGCGGGAAGGACACCGGGGAGCTGTTTTTT.

The genes are TRBV7-2 and TRBJ2-5; tentatively, D is TRBD2 (6 bases). Germline CDR1 is SGHTA and CDR2 is FQGNSA. The CDR3 is 14 residues long. Trimming took off 2 bases at V and 5 bases at J, with 12 bases between the two ends. The DNA of the CDR3 is TGTGCCAGCAGCTTATTGACTAGAGAGGAGACCCAGTACTTC. It yields the protein CASSLLTREETQYF.

This clone has only a few counts. CDR3 nucleotides: TGTGCCAGCAGTTACGACAGTTATAATTCACCCCTCCACTTT. This sequence encodes CASSYDSYNSPLHF. The V and J genes are TRBV6-5 and TRBJ1-6, with a tentative D call TRBD1 (5 bases). CDR1 and CDR2 (germline): MNHEY, SVGAGI. The CDR3 loop spans 14 amino acids. V was shortened by 2 bases and J by 4 bases, with 6 bases between the two germline ends.

J is TRBJ1-1 and V is TRBV11-2; TRBD1 matches 11 bases. Per the germline V gene, CDR1 is SGHAT and CDR2 is FQNNGV. This CDR3 contains 15 residues. Trimming took 6 bases from V and 5 from J; bases not matched to a gene: 8. The CDR3 loop is CASRPGQGVGTEAFF. Here the CDR3 DNA reads TGTGCCAGCAGGCCGGGACAGGGGGTCGGGACTGAAGCTTTCTTT.

This clone appeared once. The rearrangement uses TRBV2 and TRBJ1-2; D might be TRBD1 (6 bases). This CDR3 spans 15 amino acids. The germline gives CDR1 SNHLY, CDR2 FYNNEI. V was cut by 6 bases and J by 4 bases, with 18 bases left in between. CDR3 DNA: TGTGCCAGCAGAGACCAGGACAGTTACACCTATGGCTACACCTTC. Protein sequence: CASRDQDSYTYGYTF.

This chain connects TRBV11-2 to TRBJ1-1; the D is unclear. Germline-derived CDR1 and CDR2 are SGHAT and FQNNGV. The V end was cut by 1 base, the J end by 7 bases, with 7 bases between. The CDR3 spans 12 residues. The CDR3 protein is CASSLGPVEAFF. The CDR3 region has the DNA TGTGCCAGCAGCTTAGGTCCAGTTGAAGCTTTCTTT.

The chain links TRBV5-1 to TRBJ1-6; 7 bases fit TRBD1. With V trimmed by 2 bases and J by 9 bases, 8 bases remained unmatched. Germline V gives CDR1 SGHRS, CDR2 YFSETQ. This CDR3 contains 15 residues. Here the CDR3 DNA reads TGCGCCAGCAGCTTTTCCGGGACAGAAGGTTCACCCCTCCACTTT. It codes for CASSFSGTEGSPLHF.

The chain combines TRBV5-6 with TRBJ1-5, with a tentative D call TRBD1 (5 bases). V lost 0 bases, J lost 8 bases, and 15 bases lay in between. The CDR3 has 15 amino acids. Germline CDR1 reads SGHDT; CDR2 reads YYEEEE. CDR3 DNA sequence: TGTGCCAGCAGCTTGGCTACGCAGGGCATGGAGCCCCAGCATTTT. Its protein is CASSLATQGMEPQHF.

The chain has TRBV7-8 and TRBJ2-5; D not resolved. Germline values: CDR1 SGHVS, CDR2 FQNEAQ. The CDR3 is 14 residues long. V was pared by 0 bases and J by 5 bases, with 10 bases between. This CDR3 reads CASSLALRSETQYF. The DNA of the CDR3 is TGTGCCAGCAGCTTAGCGCTCAGGTCCGAGACCCAGTACTTC.

The gene calls are TRBV4-1 and TRBJ1-2; 7 positions agree with TRBD1. The J segment lost 0 bases and the V segment lost 4 bases, leaving 2 bases of the junction unmatched. The germline V gene has CDR1 MGHRA and CDR2 YSYEKL. This CDR3 has 14 residues. The CDR3 nucleotides read TGCGCCAGCAGCCGGGACAGAGCTAACTATGGCTACACCTTC. The encoded protein is CASSRDRANYGYTF.